This paragraph covers one TCR beta chain sequence. No antigen is known for it. One base away there is no much larger clone; base qualities are not given. These data are taken from a study of Ad26.COV2.S vaccination and SARS-CoV-2 variants (dated by TCRdb to the early 2020s). Context from the whole study: Donors in the vaccine arm were drawn from COV1001, a phase I-IIa trial of Ad26.COV2.S in healthy adults that was multicentre, randomized, double-blind and placebo-controlled. Ad26.COV2.S was administered intramuscularly at a dose of 5x10^10 or 1x10^11 viral particles, either as one shot or as two shots given 56 days apart. TCRbeta repertoire sequencing served as the tool for gauging how specific and how broad the SARS-CoV-2-reactive T cell receptors were following Ad26.COV2.S vaccination. A total of around 32 samples were included in the TCR-sequenced set, comprising about 20 Ad26.COV2.S vaccine recipients, 5 placebo recipients and 8 SARS-CoV-2 convalescent individuals. Trial participants were randomized into five groups of five: low-dose or high-dose Ad26.COV2.S given once or twice, or placebo on both occasions. Blinding of investigators to trial group allocation was maintained during experiments and outcome assessment.

The research as a whole found: Higher spike-specific TCR breadth was observed in Ad26.COV2.S recipients than in placebo recipients (P = 0.0014). Comparing responses between vaccine doses or regimens was not something the study was powered to do. The authors noted that the TCR breadth and depth analyses may have underestimated total T cell responses. Non-spike TCR breadth was comparable between vaccine and placebo recipients, consistent with the vaccine containing only spike. Substantial breadth of spike-specific CD8+ and CD4+ T cell responses was reported after vaccination.

The immunoSEQ Assay was the method used to sequence TCRbeta CDR3 regions. After extraction, genomic DNA underwent amplification by bias-controlled multiplex PCR, followed by high-throughput sequencing. The authors processed their data as follows. To quantify the absolute abundance of every unique TCRbeta CDR3 region, sequences were collapsed and filtered. T cell fraction was estimated by normalizing TCRbeta template counts to usable DNA, which was measured by amplifying reference genes present in all nucleated cells. Repertoire TCRs were annotated as SARS-CoV-2-specific by exact matching of V gene, CDR3 amino acid sequence and J gene to a known reactive TCR set. The reference SARS-CoV-2 TCR set was obtained from MIRA and was filtered for enrichment in COVID-19-positive ImmuneCODE repertoires, whereby public or cross-reactive TCRs were removed. Based on the MIRA antigens, annotated TCRs were further analysed at the level of specific ORF or position within ORF. Depth was the summed frequency of annotated unique rearrangements, while breadth was defined as annotated unique rearrangements over total unique productive rearrangements. Two-sided Wilcoxon rank-sum tests were applied when comparing TCR breadth between groups. TCRdb took this table from immuneACCESS and kept in-frame rearrangements with V and J called. Such tables lack part of the clones; where checked against another copy, unresolved V genes explain under half of the gap, and the rest is unexplained. That table is the source of V, J and clone size, and D and trimming were worked out from the DNA. This sample is represented by roughly 500,000 clones; roughly 89% of them were singletons. Of the sample, around 13% is held by the ten largest clones.

The treatment or condition label on this specimen signifies: approximately 18 received Ad26.COV2.S at low or high dose, single or two shots; 5 received placebo; per-sample allocation not given. For vaccine and placebo recipients, the sequenced repertoires came from samples collected on day 63 after the first injection. Between 29 July and 7 August 2020, Cohort 1b enrolled 25 adults aged 18-55 years at one site in Boston, USA. Ad26.COV2.S consisted of a replication-incompetent adenovirus type 26 vector by which a prefusion-stabilized SARS-CoV-2 spike protein from the original Wuhan strain was expressed. The sequence was obtained from a person aged 18-65 years who received the Ad26.COV2.S COVID-19 vaccine or a placebo. The input for sequencing was peripheral blood, taken in a trial of Ad26.COV2.S vaccine versus placebo.

CDR3 protein: CASSRQGANWGYTF. The sequenced DNA: TGTGCCAGCAGTCGACAGGGCGCGAACTGGGGCTACACCTTC. The V and J segments used are TRBV25-1 and TRBJ1-2; 7 bases in between match TRBD1. Ends trimmed: V by 5 bases, J by 8 bases; bases unmatched to a gene: 11. The CDR3 contains 14 residues, cysteine and phenylalanine counted. CDR3 DNA only is kept here, 42 bases in frame from base 1. CDR1 and CDR2, looked up from the germline V gene, are MGHDK and SYGVNS.